The rows below give T cell receptor beta chains drawn from one sample of a study of T cells in tuberculosis. Only in-frame clones appear in the TCRdb table, and some are missing; sequencing was by immunoSEQ multiplex PCR. Of approximately 34,000 clones listed, more than 85% are singletons. Sequences were derived from PBMCs, sampled at tuberculosis diagnosis. Every receptor here comes from an adult with tuberculosis. Both conserved end residues are part of each CDR3. Fields, in order: V gene, D gene, clone size, J gene, CDR3 DNA, CDR3 protein. The D gene is left open where the match is weak. A clone size is listed for some rows: how often the clone was seen (once, few, many), or a class if it is expanded.

TRBV4-1	.	once	TRBJ2-2	TGCGCCAGCAGCCAAGTCCTCATCAGGGCGGGGGCTCAAACCGGGGAGCTGTTTTTT	CASSQVLIRAGAQTGELFF
TRBV5-5	TRBD1	.	TRBJ2-7	TGTGCCAGCAGCTTAAGGACAGGGGACTACGAGCAGTACTTC	CASSLRTGDYEQYF
TRBV30	.	.	TRBJ1-3	TGTGCCTGGAGGAACAGGTGGAGCTCTGGAAACACCATATATTTT	CAWRNRWSSGNTIYF
TRBV28	TRBD1	.	TRBJ1-5	TGTGCCAGCAAGGGGGCGAATCAGCCCCAGCATTTT	CASKGANQPQHF
TRBV11-2	.	once	TRBJ2-3	TGTGCCAGCAGCTTATCTAGTGGTGATACGCAGTATTTT	CASSLSSGDTQYF
TRBV11-2	.	.	TRBJ2-7	TGTGCCAGCATGCGGCGCGGCGAGCAGTACTTC	CASMRRGEQYF
TRBV15	.	.	TRBJ2-1	TGTGCCACCGGGAGGAGCTCCTACAATGAGCAGTTCTTC	CATGRSSYNEQFF
TRBV6-1	.	.	TRBJ2-7	TGTGCCAGCAGTGAAGCTGCAGACGAGCAGTACTTC	CASSEAADEQYF
TRBV10-2	TRBD1	few	TRBJ1-3	TGCGCCAGCAGTGACCCGGGACAGGGGGCTTATGGAAACACCATATATTTT	CASSDPGQGAYGNTIYF
TRBV28	.	.	TRBJ1-6	TGTGCCAGCAGTTTGGGGGGAGTGGGATCACCCCTCCACTTT	CASSLGGVGSPLHF
TRBV19	TRBD1	.	TRBJ1-1	TGTGCCAGTAGTCTCGGGACAGTTACGAACGCTTTCTTT	CASSLGTVTNAFF
TRBV6-1	.	.	TRBJ1-1	TGTGCCAGCAGCCTGGGACAAGAGGGCACTGAAGCTTTCTTT	CASSLGQEGTEAFF
TRBV5-1	.	.	TRBJ2-1	TGCGCCAGCAGTCCGGACGGAGGGAATGAGCAGTTCTTC	CASSPDGGNEQFF
TRBV19	TRBD2	.	TRBJ2-3	TGTGCCAGTATTCCCGGGACTAGCAGTGCAGATACGCAGTATTTT	CASIPGTSSADTQYF
TRBV6-5	.	.	TRBJ2-7	TGTGCCAGCAGTTACGCGGGGACTCAATACGAGCAGTACTTC	CASSYAGTQYEQYF
TRBV7-2	.	few	TRBJ1-1	TGTGCCAGCAGCTTATACGGAGGAGGGAACACTGAAGCTTTCTTT	CASSLYGGGNTEAFF
TRBV29-1	.	.	TRBJ1-2	TGCAGCGTTGAAGAAACGAGAATCCGCTATGGCTACACCTTC	CSVEETRIRYGYTF
TRBV29-1	TRBD2	.	TRBJ2-2	TGCAGCGTTGTTTTTAGCGGGGGTGACGCCGGGGAGCTGTTTTTT	CSVVFSGGDAGELFF
TRBV4-1	TRBD1	once	TRBJ1-6	TGCGCCAGCAGCCAGGACAGGGCGTATAATTCACCCCTCCACTTT	CASSQDRAYNSPLHF
TRBV15	TRBD2	.	TRBJ2-1	TGTGCCACCAGCACCCGGGGGGTCAATGAGCAGTTCTTC	CATSTRGVNEQFF
TRBV4-3	.	.	TRBJ1-1	TGCGCCAGCAGCCAAGAATCCTCGGGGGGCACTGAAGCTTTCTTT	CASSQESSGGTEAFF
TRBV18	TRBD1	once	TRBJ2-1	TGTGCCAGCTCGACCGGGACAGCCAACCCCTACAATGAGCAGTTCTTC	CASSTGTANPYNEQFF